Listed below are T cell receptor beta chains from one sample, sequenced in a study of T cell responses to AZD1222 COVID-19 vaccine. Repertoires were generated with immunoSEQ multiplex PCR, while TCRdb's copy carries only in-frame clones and drops some. The profile shows about 130,000 clones, 94% of them singletons. This sample comprised peripheral blood, obtained on day 0 of AZD1222 vaccination. The receptors come from an adult in good health. Each CDR3 is given with its conserved first and last residue. The D gene is left open where the match is weak. Size values are once, few and many counts, or a class for expanded clones, and some rows have none.

size: .; D: .; J: TRBJ2-7; V: TRBV4-1; CDR3: CASSQFALARSSYEQYF; DNA: TGCGCCAGCAGCCAATTCGCCCTAGCACGGAGCTCCTACGAGCAGTACTTC
size: .; D: TRBD2; J: TRBJ2-7; V: TRBV15; CDR3: CATGLAGVEQYF; DNA: TGTGCCACGGGACTAGCGGGAGTCGAGCAGTACTTC
size: once; D: TRBD1; J: TRBJ2-3; V: TRBV5-5; CDR3: CASSWDRGTDTQYF; DNA: TGTGCCAGCAGCTGGGACAGGGGCACAGATACGCAGTATTTT
size: .; D: .; J: TRBJ2-7; V: TRBV29-1; CDR3: CSVADSSHSYEQYF; DNA: TGCAGCGTTGCCGACAGCTCTCACTCCTACGAGCAGTACTTC
size: .; D: TRBD1; J: TRBJ2-5; V: TRBV7-9; CDR3: CASSIRGQGSGVETQYF; DNA: TGTGCCAGCAGCATCAGGGGACAGGGCTCTGGTGTGGAGACCCAGTACTTC
size: once; D: .; J: TRBJ2-7; V: TRBV4-3; CDR3: CASSQDVSGKFYEQYF; DNA: TGCGCCAGCAGCCAAGATGTTTCTGGGAAATTCTACGAGCAGTACTTC
size: few; D: TRBD1; J: TRBJ2-7; V: TRBV10-3; CDR3: CAISDYRGSEQYF; DNA: TGTGCCATCAGCGATTACAGGGGCTCCGAGCAGTACTTC
size: .; D: .; J: TRBJ1-4; V: TRBV5-1; CDR3: CASSFGGRTNEKLFF; DNA: TGCGCCAGCAGCTTTGGGGGAAGAACTAATGAAAAACTGTTTTTT
size: .; D: .; J: TRBJ1-4; V: TRBV9; CDR3: CASSVVGQIPEKLFF; DNA: TGTGCCAGCAGCGTAGTTGGGCAGATCCCGGAAAAACTGTTTTTT
size: .; D: .; J: TRBJ1-1; V: TRBV7-2; CDR3: CATTPGRQSTLEAFF; DNA: TGTGCCACCACCCCAGGGAGGCAGAGCACCCTTGAAGCTTTCTTT
size: .; D: .; J: TRBJ1-1; V: TRBV30; CDR3: CAWRKRTGLWTEAFF; DNA: TGTGCCTGGAGAAAACGGACGGGCCTGTGGACTGAAGCTTTCTTT
size: few; D: .; J: TRBJ1-2; V: TRBV11-2; CDR3: CASSLDPDTRRGYTF; DNA: TGTGCCAGCAGCTTAGACCCGGACACCAGGCGCGGCTACACCTTC
size: .; D: .; J: TRBJ1-4; V: TRBV18; CDR3: CASSPIQGSSNEKLFF; DNA: TGTGCCAGCTCACCGATTCAGGGATCATCTAATGAAAAACTGTTTTTT
size: .; D: .; J: TRBJ2-1; V: TRBV11-3; CDR3: CASSLDALYNEQFF; DNA: TGTGCCAGCAGCTTAGACGCCCTCTACAATGAGCAGTTCTTC
size: .; D: .; J: TRBJ1-1; V: TRBV28; CDR3: CASSPGSVRAFF; DNA: TGTGCCAGCAGCCCCGGATCGGTACGAGCTTTCTTT
size: once; D: .; J: TRBJ1-2; V: TRBV6-5; CDR3: CASGYFIGGGNYGYTF; DNA: TGTGCCAGCGGATACTTCATCGGCGGGGGGAACTATGGCTACACCTTC
size: .; D: TRBD1; J: TRBJ2-3; V: TRBV6-2/TRBV6-3; CDR3: CASSTRDRVYLFADTQYF; DNA: TGTGCCAGCAGTACCCGGGACAGGGTATATTTATTCGCAGATACGCAGTATTTT
size: .; D: .; J: TRBJ1-1; V: TRBV6-2/TRBV6-3; CDR3: CASSYSGSLVPEAFF; DNA: TGTGCCAGCAGTTACTCCGGCTCTTTGGTACCTGAAGCTTTCTTT
size: once; D: .; J: TRBJ2-1; V: TRBV6-5; CDR3: CASTKDGRRSEQFF; DNA: TGTGCCAGCACCAAGGACGGCCGCAGGAGTGAGCAGTTCTTC
size: once; D: TRBD1; J: TRBJ2-1; V: TRBV30; CDR3: CAWGPGTGVYNEQFF; DNA: TGTGCCTGGGGACCGGGGACAGGGGTCTACAATGAGCAGTTCTTC
size: once; D: .; J: TRBJ2-2; V: TRBV2; CDR3: CASSEWGSGELFF; DNA: TGTGCCAGCAGTGAATGGGGATCCGGGGAGCTGTTTTTT
size: .; D: TRBD2; J: TRBJ2-1; V: TRBV4-2; CDR3: CASSPLAGVDEQFF; DNA: TGTGCCAGCAGCCCTCTAGCGGGGGTCGATGAGCAGTTCTTC
size: .; D: .; J: TRBJ1-1; V: TRBV11-3; CDR3: CASSPRTGAGITEAFF; DNA: TGTGCCAGCAGCCCCCGTACGGGGGCGGGGATCACTGAAGCTTTCTTT
size: .; D: TRBD2; J: TRBJ2-2; V: TRBV4-2; CDR3: CASSQEDAGGWTGELFF; DNA: TGTGCCAGCAGCCAAGAGGACGCGGGAGGGTGGACCGGGGAGCTGTTTTTT
size: .; D: TRBD2; J: TRBJ2-5; V: TRBV5-4; CDR3: CASSLGDTTSGVETQYF; DNA: TGTGCCAGCAGCTTGGGTGACACGACTAGCGGGGTGGAGACCCAGTACTTC
size: .; D: TRBD2; J: TRBJ2-5; V: TRBV9; CDR3: CASSVAGGKGETQYF; DNA: TGTGCCAGCAGCGTAGCGGGAGGGAAGGGAGAGACCCAGTACTTC
size: .; D: .; J: TRBJ2-1; V: TRBV6-5; CDR3: CASSYRPREADNEQFF; DNA: TGTGCCAGCAGTTACCGCCCACGGGAAGCGGACAATGAGCAGTTCTTC
size: .; D: .; J: TRBJ2-1; V: TRBV4-1; CDR3: CASSQDQFAEVPYNEQFF; DNA: TGCGCCAGCAGCCAAGATCAATTTGCGGAGGTTCCTTACAATGAGCAGTTCTTC
size: .; D: .; J: TRBJ2-1; V: TRBV3-1/TRBV3-2; CDR3: CASSFSVPNNEQFF; DNA: TGTGCCAGCAGCTTCTCCGTCCCGAACAATGAGCAGTTCTTC